Below, one T cell receptor (beta chain) is given with its context. Its matching antigen is unknown. This entry belongs to a study of CXCR3-negative and CXCR3-positive naive CD8 T cells. UMI labels and 5' RACE were used to prepare the TRB cDNA libraries. TCRdb re-called the 5' RACE reads; one entry per CDR3 protein, DNA not given. This table holds 150,000 or so distinct CDR3 sequences. General study findings and limits: Naive cells used TRBV-TRBJ genes in much the same way whether CXCR3-negative or CXCR3-positive; memory cells did not. Hydrophobicity was higher for TRB CDR3s found in CXCR3-positive naive cells than in CXCR3-negative naive cells.

The CDR3 is 16 amino acids. Per germline, CDR1 SEHNR and CDR2 FQNEAQ (reference sequence). The chain uses TRBV7-9 and TRBJ2-5; TCRdb's D gene call, TRBD1, goes unchecked for lack of DNA. This receptor was obtained from a human donor in good health. Some clones in this sample may be carry-over from other donors' samples. Sequencing was carried out using naive CXCR3+ CD8+ T cells from blood. Indicated subset: CD45RO-CCR7+CD27+CD95- naive CD8+ T cells expressing CXCR3 (TNR3+). CDR3 in amino acids: CASSATQGPNQETQYF.